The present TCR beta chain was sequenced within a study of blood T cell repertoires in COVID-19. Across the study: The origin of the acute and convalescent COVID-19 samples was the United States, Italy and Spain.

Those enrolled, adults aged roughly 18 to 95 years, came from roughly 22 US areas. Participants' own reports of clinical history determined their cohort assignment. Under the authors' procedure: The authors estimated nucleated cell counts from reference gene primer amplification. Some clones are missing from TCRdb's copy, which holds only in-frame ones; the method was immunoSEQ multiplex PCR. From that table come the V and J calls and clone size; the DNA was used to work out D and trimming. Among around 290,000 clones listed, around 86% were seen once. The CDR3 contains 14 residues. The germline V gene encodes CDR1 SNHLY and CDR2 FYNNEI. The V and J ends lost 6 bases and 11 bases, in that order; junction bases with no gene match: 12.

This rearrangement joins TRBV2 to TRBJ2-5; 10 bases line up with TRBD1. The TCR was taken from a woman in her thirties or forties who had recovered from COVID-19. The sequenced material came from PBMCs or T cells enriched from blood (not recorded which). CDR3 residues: CASSATGGYDLQYF. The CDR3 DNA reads TGTGCCAGCAGCGCGACAGGGGGCTACGATCTTCAGTACTTC.